The T cell receptor beta chain described here comes from a study of identical twins. Findings and limits, study-wide: Insertions were reduced in abundant cord blood beta clonotypes but not in memory repertoires. Out-of-frame alpha sequences shared by twins were enriched for low generation probability.

Germline values: CDR1 SGHTA, CDR2 FQGTGA. V lost 5 bases and J lost 4; bases outside the gene matches: 9. This CDR3 has 15 amino acids. TCRdb re-called the 5' RACE reads through MiXCR, storing one row per CDR3 protein. The repertoire holds about 900,000 distinct CDR3 sequences, with 12% as singletons. Only healthy Caucasians were included as donors. This clonotype was seen a handful of times. Its antigen is as yet unknown. Separately, the same data were catalogued under a study of yellow fever vaccine responses in identical twins.

This receptor was taken from a woman aged 18-30 years in good health. The chain couples TRBV7-3 to TRBJ1-1, with 8 bases fitting TRBD1. The sequencing input was PBMCs. DNA of the CDR3: TGTGCCAGCAGCCTAAAAGGACAGGGACCCACTGAAGCTTTCTTT. Protein sequence: CASSLKGQGPTEAFF.